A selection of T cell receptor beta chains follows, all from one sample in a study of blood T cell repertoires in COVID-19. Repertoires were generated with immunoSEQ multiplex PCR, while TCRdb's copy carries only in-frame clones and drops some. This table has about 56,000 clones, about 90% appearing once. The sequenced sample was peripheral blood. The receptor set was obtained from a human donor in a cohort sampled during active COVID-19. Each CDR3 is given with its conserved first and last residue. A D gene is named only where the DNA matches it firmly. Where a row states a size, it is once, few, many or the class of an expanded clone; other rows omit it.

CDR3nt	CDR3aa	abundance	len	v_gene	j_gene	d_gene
TGTGCCAGCAGCTTAGCGCAGGGCCTTAGCACAGATACGCAGTATTTT	CASSLAQGLSTDTQYF	NA	16	TRBV7-6	TRBJ2-3	NA
TGTGCCAGCAGTTTAGTAGCGGGGGGGCGGGGTGAGCAGTACTTC	CASSLVAGGRGEQYF	NA	15	TRBV28	TRBJ2-7	TRBD2
TGTGCCAGCTCACCCCTAGACAGAACCTACGAGCAGTACTTC	CASSPLDRTYEQYF	medium-sized	14	TRBV18	TRBJ2-7	NA
TGTGCCAGTAGTAGACAGGGAAGGGCTGATCAGCCCCAGCATTTT	CASSRQGRADQPQHF	NA	15	TRBV19	TRBJ1-5	TRBD1
TGCGCCAGCAGCCAGTCTGAAGCGGGGGGGTGGGATGAGCAGTTCTTC	CASSQSEAGGWDEQFF	NA	16	TRBV4-1	TRBJ2-1	TRBD2
TGTGCCAGCAGCGTAGCTCCGGGACAGGGGTCCTATGGCTACACCTTC	CASSVAPGQGSYGYTF	NA	16	TRBV9	TRBJ1-2	TRBD1
TGTGCCAGCAGCTTGGCATTATTGGGCCGATGGACCCAGTACTTC	CASSLALLGRWTQYF	once	15	TRBV5-6	TRBJ2-5	NA
TGTGCCAGCAGCCAAAGCGGGGGGCGGTCCTACGAGCAGTACTTC	CASSQSGGRSYEQYF	few	15	TRBV3-1/TRBV3-2	TRBJ2-7	TRBD2
TGTGCCAGCAGCCGCTTGGGGGCGGGGAACACCGGGGAGCTGTTTTTT	CASSRLGAGNTGELFF	NA	16	TRBV11-2	TRBJ2-2	NA
TGTGCCAGCAGGCTATGGGAGGGCGACAATGAGCAGTTCTTC	CASRLWEGDNEQFF	NA	14	TRBV6-4	TRBJ2-1	TRBD2
TGTGCCAGTAGTGTGGGGGACAGGGGGCTGGCCAAAAACATTCAGTACTTC	CASSVGDRGLAKNIQYF	once	17	TRBV19	TRBJ2-4	TRBD1
TGCGCCAGCAGCCAAGTTTGGGGGGGGCAGGGGGCGACGGAGACCCAGTACTTC	CASSQVWGGQGATETQYF	once	18	TRBV4-1	TRBJ2-5	NA
TGTGCCAGCAGTGAAGCAGGGGGCCCTAATGAAAAACTGTTTTTT	CASSEAGGPNEKLFF	NA	15	TRBV25-1	TRBJ1-4	TRBD1
TGTGCCAGCAGCAGGACTAGCGGGGGGGCCGGGGAGCTGTTTTTT	CASSRTSGGAGELFF	NA	15	TRBV7-2	TRBJ2-2	TRBD2
TGTGCCAGCAGTTACTCACCCCAGGGTTTTAGCAATCAGCCCCAGCATTTT	CASSYSPQGFSNQPQHF	NA	17	TRBV6-2/TRBV6-3	TRBJ1-5	NA
TGTGCCAGCAGCCCCGGGCAGGGGGACGGCAATGAGCAGTTCTTC	CASSPGQGDGNEQFF	NA	15	TRBV3-1/TRBV3-2	TRBJ2-1	TRBD1
TGTGCCAGCAGCCCGGTAATCTCAGGGGGCCGTGGCTACACCTTC	CASSPVISGGRGYTF	NA	15	TRBV7-2	TRBJ1-2	TRBD1
TGTGCCAGCAGCACAACCGGGACAGGGTCGGAAAAACTGTTTTTT	CASSTTGTGSEKLFF	NA	15	TRBV9	TRBJ1-4	TRBD1
TGTGCCAGCAGTGATGCCAGGGCAGTGTCACCCCTCCACTTT	CASSDARAVSPLHF	NA	14	TRBV2	TRBJ1-6	NA
TGTGCCAGCGGCCCAGGGACAGGGGGGAGCACTGAAGCTTTCTTT	CASGPGTGGSTEAFF	NA	15	TRBV25-1	TRBJ1-1	TRBD1
TGTGCCAGCAGTAGAAGGGGGGGGAACCCCTACGAGCAGTACTTC	CASSRRGGNPYEQYF	many	15	TRBV6-5	TRBJ2-7	NA
TGCGCCAGCAGCCAAGATGGGGGGAGGGGATGGTCCCCCAGTTTTAATGAAAAACTGTTTTTT	CASSQDGGRGWSPSFNEKLFF	once	21	TRBV4-3	TRBJ1-4	NA
TGTGCCAGCAGCGTAGCTGGGGACAGGGGGCATGCGGGCTATGGCTACACCTTC	CASSVAGDRGHAGYGYTF	NA	18	TRBV9	TRBJ1-2	TRBD1
TGTGCCAGCAGCCAAAGGGCGGGGGGGGCCAGCGAGCAGTACTTC	CASSQRAGGASEQYF	NA	15	TRBV3-1/TRBV3-2	TRBJ2-7	TRBD2
TGTGCCAGCAGCTTAGGTCAGGTCTACAATGAGCAGTTCTTC	CASSLGQVYNEQFF	NA	14	TRBV7-8	TRBJ2-1	NA
TGTGCCTGGAGCCCCATCGGGGGAAACACCATATATTTT	CAWSPIGGNTIYF	NA	13	TRBV30	TRBJ1-3	NA
TGCGCCAGCAGCTTCCAGTCTCAGGCTGCCTACGAGCAGTACTTC	CASSFQSQAAYEQYF	NA	15	TRBV5-1	TRBJ2-7	NA
TGCGCCAGCAGCTCCACGACAGGCTCCTACGAGCAGTACTTC	CASSSTTGSYEQYF	NA	14	TRBV5-1	TRBJ2-7	NA
TGTGCCAGCAGTGAGTGGGGGGTTGGTGAAAAACTGTTTTTT	CASSEWGVGEKLFF	NA	14	TRBV2	TRBJ1-4	NA
TGTGCCAGCAGGTCCCAGGGGTACGAGCAGTACTTC	CASRSQGYEQYF	once	12	TRBV12-3/TRBV12-4	TRBJ2-7	NA
TGTGCCAGTAGTATAGACAGGGGCAGGGTCGGTCATCAGCCCCAGCATTTT	CASSIDRGRVGHQPQHF	NA	17	TRBV19	TRBJ1-5	NA
TGTGCCAGCAGCCAGGACAGGGTCACCTACAATGAGCAGTTCTTC	CASSQDRVTYNEQFF	NA	15	TRBV6-6	TRBJ2-1	TRBD1
TGTGCCAGCTCCCCTTCTTCCTACGAGCAGTACTTC	CASSPSSYEQYF	NA	12	TRBV18	TRBJ2-7	NA
TGTGCCAGCAGTTTTGCGGGGGCCTACGAGCAGTACTTC	CASSFAGAYEQYF	NA	13	TRBV28	TRBJ2-7	TRBD2
TGTGCCAGCAGTTACGGGCAGGGCACTAGCACAGATACGCAGTATTTT	CASSYGQGTSTDTQYF	NA	16	TRBV5-4	TRBJ2-3	NA